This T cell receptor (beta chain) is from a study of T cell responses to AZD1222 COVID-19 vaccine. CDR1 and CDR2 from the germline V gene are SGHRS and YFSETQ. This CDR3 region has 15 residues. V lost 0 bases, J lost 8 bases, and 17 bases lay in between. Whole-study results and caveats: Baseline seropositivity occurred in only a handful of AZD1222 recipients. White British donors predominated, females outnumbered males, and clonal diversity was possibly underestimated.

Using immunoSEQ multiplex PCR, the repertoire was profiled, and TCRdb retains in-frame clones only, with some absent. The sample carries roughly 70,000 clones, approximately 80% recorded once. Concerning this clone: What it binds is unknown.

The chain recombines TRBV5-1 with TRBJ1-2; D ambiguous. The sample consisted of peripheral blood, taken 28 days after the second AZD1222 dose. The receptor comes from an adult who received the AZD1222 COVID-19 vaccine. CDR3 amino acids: CASSLGSRGREGYTF. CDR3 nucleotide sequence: TGCGCCAGCAGCTTGGGTTCTCGGGGTAGGGAAGGCTACACCTTC. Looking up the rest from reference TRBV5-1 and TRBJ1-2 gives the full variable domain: KAGVTQTPRYLIKTRGQQVTLSCSPISGHRSVSWYQQTPGQGLQFLFEYFSETQRNKGNFPGRFSGRQFSNSRSEMNVSTLELGDSALYLCASSLGSRGREGYTFGSGTRLTVV.